A single sample is the source of the 10 T cell receptor beta chains below, sequenced in a study of control samples from healthy donors and cancer patients. Data came from immunoSEQ multiplex PCR; TCRdb stores just in-frame clones and leaves some out. The sample lists about 170,000 clones; about nine tenths were seen once. Sequenced: blood. These receptors came from a woman in her thirties or forties in good health.

V gene TRBV5-6 combines with J gene TRBJ2-1; TRBD2 might be the D (6 bases). The V gene's germline CDR1 is SGHDT and CDR2 YYEEEE. V lost 5 bases, J lost 7 bases, and 16 bases lay in between. CDR3 length: 14 amino acids. CDR3 sequence reads: CASSAGLRWNEQFF. The CDR3 coding sequence is TGTGCCAGCAGTGCGGGATTACGGTGGAATGAGCAGTTCTTC. Drawing the rest from reference TRBV5-6 and TRBJ2-1, the complete variable domain is DAGVTQSPTHLIKTRGQQVTLRCSPKSGHDTVSWYQQALGQGPQFIFQYYEEEERQRGNFPDRFSGHQFPNYSSELNVNALLLGDSALYLCASSAGLRWNEQFFGPGTRLTVL.

V and J are TRBV28 and TRBJ2-1; D assignment may be TRBD1 or TRBD2 (6 bases each). The CDR3 spans 13 residues. V shed 7 bases and J shed 7 bases, with 14 bases lying between them. Per the germline V gene, CDR1 is MDHEN and CDR2 is SYDVKM. This chain's CDR3 is CASTFGGGNEQFF. The CDR3 DNA reads as TGTGCCAGCACATTCGGAGGGGGAAATGAGCAGTTCTTC.

This chain uses TRBV7-9 with TRBJ2-5; D could derive from TRBD1 or TRBD2 (5 bases each). Germline V lookup: CDR1 SEHNR, CDR2 FQNEAQ (reference sequence). Trimming shortened V by 4 bases and J by 5 bases, and 5 bases separated the two germline ends. The CDR3 runs to 11 residues. CDR3 nucleotide sequence: TGTGCCAGCAGCTGGGGGGAGACCCAGTACTTC. The encoded protein is CASSWGETQYF.

As DNA, the CDR3 is TGTGCCAGCAGCCCAGGGGCCCTCAGAACCTACGAGCAGTACTTC. Translated, it gives CASSPGALRTYEQYF. V and J are TRBV5-6 and TRBJ2-7, with D possibly being TRBD1 (6 bases). The V gene lost 4 bases and the J gene lost 2 bases, with 16 bases spanning the gap. The CDR3 covers 15 residues. The germline V gene has CDR1 SGHDT and CDR2 YYEEEE. Filled out from reference TRBV5-6 and TRBJ2-7, the complete variable domain reads DAGVTQSPTHLIKTRGQQVTLRCSPKSGHDTVSWYQQALGQGPQFIFQYYEEEERQRGNFPDRFSGHQFPNYSSELNVNALLLGDSALYLCASSPGALRTYEQYFGPGTRLTVT.

V is TRBV11-3 and J is TRBJ1-2, with 8 bases matching TRBD1. With 5 bases clipped from V and 4 bases from J, the junction kept 12 bases outside the gene matches. Germline CDR1 reads SGHNT; CDR2 reads YENEEA. The CDR3 is 16 amino acids. The CDR3 DNA reads TGTGCCAGCAGCCACGAGGACAGGGCGACGGGCTATGGCTACACCTTC. Amino acid sequence: CASSHEDRATGYGYTF.

This chain uses TRBV15 with TRBJ2-2, with TRBD2 matching over 8 bases. The V and J ends lost 0 bases and 3 bases, in that order; junction bases with no gene match: 6. Germline lookup yields CDR1 LNHNV and CDR2 YYDKDF (reference sequence). The length of the CDR3 is 17 residues. CDR3 loop: CATSRDMAGGYTGELFF. The DNA of the CDR3 is TGTGCCACCAGCAGAGACATGGCGGGGGGATACACCGGGGAGCTGTTTTTT.

The V and J genes are TRBV12-3 or TRBV12-4 and TRBJ1-1, with D perhaps TRBD1 (6 bases). The CDR3 spans 13 residues. V was clipped by 8 bases and J by 5 bases, with 15 bases between them. The CDR3 reads CASGSGGETEAFF. The CDR3 region has the DNA TGTGCCAGCGGATCGGGGGGCGAGACTGAAGCTTTCTTT.

V is TRBV5-1 and J is TRBJ1-2; D not certain. V lost 0 bases and J 8 bases, leaving 8 bases between the germline ends. The CDR3 consists of 12 residues. Germline values: CDR1 SGHRS, CDR2 YFSETQ. DNA for the CDR3: TGCGCCAGCAGCTTGGCCGCGGAGGGCTACACCTTC. It yields the protein CASSLAAEGYTF. The full variable domain, in which reference TRBV5-1 and TRBJ1-2 provide the parts outside the CDR3, is KAGVTQTPRYLIKTRGQQVTLSCSPISGHRSVSWYQQTPGQGLQFLFEYFSETQRNKGNFPGRFSGRQFSNSRSEMNVSTLELGDSALYLCASSLAAEGYTFGSGTRLTVV.

The chain links TRBV9 to TRBJ2-1; TRBD2 aligns across 9 bases. Per the germline V gene, CDR1 is SGDLS and CDR2 is YYNGEE. The J segment lost 3 bases and the V segment lost 3 bases, leaving 7 bases of the junction unmatched. The CDR3 has 16 residues. CDR3 nucleotide sequence: TGTGCCAGCAGCGCGAAGAGCGGGGGGAGCTACAATGAGCAGTTCTTC. Translation gives CASSAKSGGSYNEQFF.

The genes are TRBV6-5 and TRBJ2-7; 8 bases are shared with TRBD2. Germline CDR1 reads MNHEY; CDR2 reads SVGAGI. The CDR3 runs to 14 residues. V was pared by 2 bases and J by 3 bases, with 3 bases of the junction left unmatched. The CDR3 is CASSYSGGGYEQYF. CDR3 nucleotide sequence: TGTGCCAGCAGTTACAGCGGGGGTGGCTACGAGCAGTACTTC.